These T cell receptor beta chains were read from a single sample in a study of tumor and adjacent non-tumor tissue in lung cancer. MiXCR, run by TCRdb on the multiplex PCR reads, gives a single entry per CDR3 protein. The sample carries 55,000 to 65,000 distinct CDR3 sequences, 61% recorded once. Sequenced input: distant non-tumor lung tissue. The receptors originated from a man between 65 and 80 years old with non-small cell lung cancer. Both conserved end residues are part of each CDR3. A D gene is named only where the DNA matches it firmly. Size values are once, few and many counts, or a class for expanded clones, and some rows have none.

TRBJ1-1 | . | TRBV29-1 | . | CSVVVTGLYTGAFF | TGCAGCGTTGTAGTGACAGGACTTTACACTGGAGCTTTCTTT
TRBJ2-1 | . | TRBV5-4 | . | CASGRASEGEYNAQFF | TGTGCCAGCGGCAGGGCGAGCGAGGGGGAGTACAATGCGCAGTTCTTC
TRBJ2-4 | . | TRBV2 | . | CASSEQGMNIQYF | TGTGCCAGCAGTGAGCAGGGGATGAACATTCAGTACTTC
TRBJ2-1 | . | TRBV6-5 | . | CVSSYGGSRDERFF | TGTGTCAGCAGTTACGGAGGATCCAGGGATGAGCGGTTCTTC
TRBJ2-7 | . | TRBV11-2 | few | CASGPLTVGNEQYF | TGTGCCAGCGGCCCCCTCACAGTGGGAAACGAGCAGTACTTC
TRBJ2-7 | . | TRBV11-2 | . | CASCERYRNYEQYF | TGTGCCAGCTGCGAGAGATACAGAAACTACGAGCAGTACTTC
TRBJ2-5 | . | TRBV11-2 | . | CVSGLYRGGRETQYF | TGTGTTAGCGGCTTATACAGGGGAGGGAGAGAGACCCAGTACTTC
TRBJ2-7 | . | TRBV5-4 | . | CASSLLAGGDYEQYF | TGTGCCAGCAGCTTGTTGGCTGGCGGGGACTACGAGCAGTACTTC
TRBJ2-1 | TRBD2 | TRBV5-4 | . | CASSRVNGGEYDEQFF | TGTGCCAGCAGCAGGGTGAACGGGGGGGAGTACGATGAGCAGTTCTTC
TRBJ2-7 | TRBD1 | TRBV10-2 | many | CASGQGRYEQYF | TGCGCCAGCGGACAGGGGCGCTACGAGCAGTACTTC
TRBJ2-2 | . | TRBV2 | . | CASRASATGELFF | TGTGCCAGCAGGGCTAGCGCCACCGGGGAGCTGTTTTTT
TRBJ2-4 | TRBD2 | TRBV28 | few | CASSLGKAGVVKNIQYF | TGTGCCAGCAGTTTGGGGAAAGCGGGAGTGGTCAAAAACATTCAGTACTTC
TRBJ2-7 | TRBD2 | TRBV6-1 | . | CASSDAGGTGLYEQYF | TGTGCCAGCAGTGATGCCGGGGGGACGGGACTCTACGAGCAATACTTC
TRBJ2-1 | TRBD2 | TRBV6-2/TRBV6-3 | once | CDSSRITSGVTNEQFF | TGTGACAGCAGTCGAATAACTAGCGGGGTTACAAATGAACAGTTCTTC
TRBJ1-5 | TRBD1 | TRBV6-5 | . | CASSRSSGGNQPQRF | TGTGCCAGCAGCCGGTCGTCAGGGGGCAATCAGCCCCAACGCTTT
TRBJ2-6 | . | TRBV24-1 | . | CAIKRTPGPNVLTF | TGTGCCATCAAGCGGACCCCCGGGCCCAACGTCCTGACTTTC
TRBJ1-1 | . | TRBV30 | few | CAWRSGRDTEAFF | TGTGCCTGGAGGTCTGGACGGGACACTGAAGCTTTCTTT
TRBJ1-4 | . | TRBV7-2 | . | CASSEWGTLNEKLFF | TGTGCCAGCAGCGAATGGGGGACCCTTAATGAAAAACTGTTTTTT
TRBJ2-6 | . | TRBV7-9 | . | CASSLARPSGANVLTF | TGTGCCAGCAGCTTAGCGCGGCCATCGGGGGCCAACGTCCTGACTTTC
TRBJ1-1 | . | TRBV2 | once | CASSLLIWGGTEAFF | TGTGCCAGCAGCTTACTCATCTGGGGTGGCACTGAAGCTTTCTTT
TRBJ2-1 | TRBD2 | TRBV7-9 | few | CASSLEGLAGAPSYNEQFF | TGTGCCAGCAGCTTAGAGGGACTAGCGGGAGCCCCCTCCTACAATGAGCAGTTCTTC
TRBJ1-6 | . | TRBV5-4 | once | CVSSLGLGSITLHF | TGTGTCAGCAGCTTGGGACTTGGGAGTATCACCCTCCACTTT
TRBJ2-6 | . | TRBV30 | . | CARTPRHGLKGANVLTF | TGTGCCAGGACCCCCCGACACGGGCTGAAGGGGGCCAACGTCCTGACTTTC
TRBJ1-2 | . | TRBV28 | . | CASSLMSREVYGYTF | TGTGCCAGCAGTTTGATGAGCAGGGAAGTCTATGGCTACACCTTC
TRBJ2-7 | TRBD1 | TRBV6-5 | few | CVSSQGGQGGPEQYF | TGTGTCAGCAGTCAAGGGGGACAGGGAGGCCCCGAGCAGTACTTC
TRBJ1-3 | . | TRBV12-3/TRBV12-4 | . | CASSSGILNTIYF | TGTGCCAGCAGTTCGGGCATTCTCAACACCATATATTTT
TRBJ2-1 | TRBD1 | TRBV10-2 | many | CASRDSSYNEQFF | TGCGCCAGCCGGGACAGCTCCTACAATGAGCAGTTCTTC
TRBJ2-7 | . | TRBV6-5 | . | CAGSYSRMGGKAYEQYF | TGTGCCGGCAGTTACTCGCGCATGGGCGGAAAAGCCTACGAGCAGTACTTC
TRBJ2-7 | . | TRBV11-2 | . | CACSSDYYEQCF | TGTGCCTGCAGCTCAGATTACTACGAGCAGTGCTTC
TRBJ2-7 | . | TRBV5-6 | . | CASSPRGLSVGEQYF | TGTGCCAGCAGCCCACGGGGTTTATCAGTGGGCGAGCAGTACTTC
TRBJ2-3 | TRBD1 | TRBV5-4 | . | CANSFPGQGIVDTQYF | TGCGCCAACAGCTTTCCGGGACAGGGGATTGTAGATACGCAGTATTTT